Following are 15 T cell receptor beta chains from one sample sequenced in a study of OX40 agonist ivuxolimab in advanced cancers. Using immunoSEQ multiplex PCR, the repertoire was profiled, and TCRdb retains in-frame clones only, with some absent. This sample has around 67,000 clones; around 83% occur once, and the top ten carry approximately 0.75%. Sequenced here: CD4+ or CD8+ T cells sorted from blood, sampled in a trial of the OX40 agonist ivuxolimab. The receptors stem from an adult with an advanced solid tumor such as melanoma, head and neck, liver or kidney cancer.

By share, this clone ranks as medium-sized. The chain combines TRBV19 with TRBJ1-5; TRBD1 matches 8 bases. This CDR3 is built from 15 residues. The germline V gene has CDR1 LNHDA and CDR2 SQIVND (reference sequence). Unmatched junction bases numbered 5, after V lost 6 bases and J lost 1 base. The CDR3 sequence is CASSLDRVSNQPQHF. The DNA of the CDR3 is TGTGCCAGTAGCTTGGACAGGGTGAGCAATCAGCCCCAGCATTTT.

V is TRBV10-3 and J is TRBJ1-2; no clear D gene. V was cut by 3 bases and J by 7 bases, with 15 bases left in between. The length of the CDR3 is 14 residues. Germline V gene sequence: CDR1 ENHRY, CDR2 SYGVKD. CDR3 DNA sequence: TGTGCCATCAGTGACTTTTCGGGCTCCATTGGCTACACCTTC. Protein sequence: CAISDFSGSIGYTF.

The chain recombines TRBV11-3 with TRBJ1-1, with 8 bases identical to TRBD1. Per the germline V gene, CDR1 is SGHNT and CDR2 is YENEEA. The CDR3 runs to 14 residues. The V and J ends lost 8 bases and 3 bases, in that order; junction bases with no gene match: 8. In nucleotides, the CDR3 is TGTGCCAGCCTACCCCAGACAGGGGACACTGAAGCTTTCTTT. This encodes CASLPQTGDTEAFF.

This clone was seen once. The chain joins TRBV6-5 to TRBJ2-7; 8 bases align to TRBD2. J gave up 6 bases and V 0 bases, and 7 bases lay outside the gene matches. There are 15 residues in the CDR3. Germline lookup yields CDR1 MNHEY and CDR2 SVGAGI. CDR3 region: CASSYSGLGGLEQYF. Here the CDR3 DNA reads TGTGCCAGCAGTTACTCGGGACTAGGGGGACTCGAGCAGTACTTC.

This chain links TRBV19 with TRBJ2-7; 9 bases are shared with TRBD1. The CDR3 totals 12 residues. V shed 9 bases and J 7 bases; nucleotides not matched to a gene: 7. CDR1 and CDR2 (germline): LNHDA, SQIVND (reference sequence). The CDR3, as DNA: TGTGCCAGCTCACAGGGGGCGCGAGAGCAGTACTTC. Amino acid sequence: CASSQGAREQYF. Together with reference TRBV19 and TRBJ2-7, the CDR3 gives the full variable domain: DGGITQSPKYLFRKEGQNVTLSCEQNLNHDAMYWYRQDPGQGLRLIYYSQIVNDFQKGDIAEGYSVSREKKESFPLTVTSAQKNPTAFYLCASSQGAREQYFGPGTRLTVT.

V is TRBV15 and J is TRBJ1-2, with 8 bases matching TRBD1. Trimming cost V 3 bases and J 4 bases; bases outside gene matches: 4. The CDR3 runs to 14 residues. The germline CDR1 and CDR2 sequences are LNHNV and YYDKDF (reference sequence). The CDR3 region is CATSRDRVGYGYTF. The CDR3 DNA reads TGTGCCACCAGCAGGGACAGGGTAGGCTATGGCTACACCTTC.

The J gene is TRBJ1-5, the V gene TRBV15, with D hard to call. Trimming left V 3 bases short and J 6 bases short, with 9 bases between. The germline CDR1 and CDR2 sequences are LNHNV and YYDKDF (reference sequence). The CDR3 contains 13 residues. DNA of the CDR3: TGTGCCACCAGCAGGCCCAGTACTCAGCCCCAGCATTTT. Translation gives CATSRPSTQPQHF.

This chain joins TRBV21-1 and TRBJ1-1. TRBV21-1 is an annotated pseudogene. The CDR3 length is 17 residues. Here the CDR3 reads CASSSRDGFTYHTEAFF. DNA for the CDR3: TGTGCCAGCAGCTCCCGAGATGGTTTTACGTACCACACTGAAGCTTTCTTT.

This chain links TRBV5-8 with TRBJ1-2, with D perhaps TRBD1 (6 bases). Germline V CDR1 and CDR2: SGHTS, YDEGEE. CDR3 length equals 14 residues. V lost 4 bases, J lost 4 bases, and 14 bases lay in between. CDR3 bases: TGTGCCAGCAGCAGGACAGTTCTGGTCTATGGCTACACCTTC. Its translation is CASSRTVLVYGYTF.

CDR3 sequence reads: CASSLVGGYEQYF. The CDR3 DNA sequence: TGTGCCAGCAGCTTAGTCGGGGGATACGAGCAGTACTTC. The chain uses TRBV11-2 and TRBJ2-7; perhaps TRBD2 as D (6 bases). Trimming left V 1 base short and J 4 bases short, with 8 bases between. CDR3 length equals 13 residues. Germline CDR1 SGHAT, CDR2 FQNNGV. Combining the CDR3 with reference TRBV11-2 and TRBJ2-7 gives the whole variable domain EAGVAQSPRYKIIEKRQSVAFWCNPISGHATLYWYQQILGQGPKLLIQFQNNGVVDDSQLPKDRFSAERLKGVDSTLKIQPAKLEDSAVYLCASSLVGGYEQYFGPGTRLTVT.

The chain recombines TRBV15 with TRBJ2-7, with 8 bases identical to TRBD1. The germline gives CDR1 LNHNV, CDR2 YYDKDF (reference sequence). Germline trimming cut 1 base from V and 4 bases from J; bases unmatched to any gene: 0. The CDR3 spans 13 residues. The CDR3, as DNA: TGTGCCACCAGCAGAGGGACAGGGTACGAGCAGTACTTC. This gives the protein CATSRGTGYEQYF. The full variable domain, rest sourced from reference TRBV15 and TRBJ2-7, is DAMVIQNPRYQVTQFGKPVTLSCSQTLNHNVMYWYQQKSSQAPKLLFHYYDKDFNNEADTPDNFQSRRPNTSFCFLDIRSPGLGDTAMYLCATSRGTGYEQYFGPGTRLTVT.

The rearrangement uses TRBV6-1 and TRBJ2-5; D gene ambiguous. Trimming shortened V by 8 bases and J by 4 bases, and 11 bases separated the two germline ends. The germline CDR1 and CDR2 sequences are MNHNS and SASEGT. The CDR3 sequence is 12 residues long. The CDR3, as DNA: TGTGCCAGCGGTTGGAAAGCAGAGACCCAGTACTTC. It is translated as CASGWKAETQYF.

The rearrangement links TRBV30 to TRBJ1-6; D might be TRBD1 (6 bases). Trimming removed 3 bases at V and 15 bases at J, with 18 bases between. CDR3 length: 13 amino acids. The germline gives CDR1 GTSNPN, CDR2 SVGIG (reference sequence). CDR3 sequence reads: CAWRGAPILDLHF. In nucleotides, the CDR3 is TGTGCCTGGAGGGGGGCCCCAATTCTTGACCTCCACTTT.

The V call is TRBV5-4, the J call TRBJ2-7, with TRBD1 as a possible D gene (5 bases). The CDR3 has 14 residues. CDR1 and CDR2 from the germline V gene are SGHNT and YYREEE (reference sequence). Trimming stripped 3 bases from V and 5 bases from J, with 15 bases between. CDR3 DNA sequence: TGTGCCAGCAGCTCCAACCGACAGACCGACGAGCAGTACTTC. It codes for CASSSNRQTDEQYF.

Only a few counts were recorded for this clone. The chain carries TRBV15 and TRBJ1-5; TRBD1 is a possible D gene (6 bases). The CDR3 has 15 residues. Trimming cost V 3 bases and J 3 bases, with 12 bases left between them. Germline-derived CDR1 and CDR2 are LNHNV and YYDKDF (reference sequence). The CDR3 here is CATSRTGNANQPQHF. CDR3 nucleotide sequence: TGTGCCACCAGCAGGACAGGTAATGCCAATCAGCCCCAGCATTTT.